Each of the 9 T cell receptor beta chains below was sequenced from the same sample in a study of shared clonotypes between healthy human individuals. Repertoires were generated with immunoSEQ multiplex PCR, while TCRdb's copy carries only in-frame clones and drops some. The sample records fewer than 400,000 clones, under 80% being singletons. Sequencing was done on a sample of memory CD4+ T cells sorted from blood. Described subset: CD45RA-negative fraction. These receptor sequences come from a man younger than 40 in good health.

The chain couples TRBV7-6 to TRBJ2-1; a weak D match, TRBD2 (6 bases). This CDR3 comprises 14 residues. The V end lost 0 bases, the J end lost 6 bases, and 9 bases lay between the germline ends. Germline CDR1 and CDR2: SGHVS and FNYEAQ. The CDR3 sequence: CASSLAGGFNEQFF. In nucleotides, the CDR3 is TGTGCCAGCAGCTTAGCGGGGGGTTTCAATGAGCAGTTCTTC.

V usage is TRBV28 and J usage is TRBJ2-7; D unclear. The CDR3 consists of 15 residues. Germline V gene sequence: CDR1 MDHEN, CDR2 SYDVKM. Trimming left V 5 bases short and J 4 bases short, with 18 bases between. CDR3 in amino acids: CASSLPMGSTYEQYF. The CDR3 nucleotides are TGTGCCAGCAGTCTCCCGATGGGGTCGACTTACGAGCAGTACTTC.

This clone appeared many times. The J gene is TRBJ1-1, the V gene TRBV7-9, with D hard to call. Per the germline V gene, CDR1 is SEHNR and CDR2 is FQNEAQ (reference sequence). This CDR3 comprises 13 residues. V was shortened by 2 bases and J by 0 bases, with 4 bases between the two germline ends. CDR3 loop: CASSLKVNTEAFF. The DNA for the CDR3 is TGTGCCAGCAGCTTAAAGGTGAACACTGAAGCTTTCTTT.

This chain links TRBV6-5 with TRBJ2-7; 8 bases agree with TRBD2. Trimming at V came to 2 bases and at J to 6 bases, leaving 12 bases not matched to a gene. This CDR3 contains 16 residues. Germline CDR1 MNHEY, CDR2 SVGAGI. Here the CDR3 reads CASSYRTSGRVREQYF. CDR3 DNA: TGTGCCAGCAGTTACCGAACAAGCGGGAGAGTCCGCGAGCAGTACTTC.

V is TRBV27 and J is TRBJ2-1; TRBD2 aligns across 8 bases. CDR1 and CDR2 (germline): MNHEY, SMNVEV (reference sequence). The CDR3 loop spans 16 amino acids. V shed 2 bases and J 7 bases; nucleotides not matched to a gene: 10. CDR3: CASSLREGLRGNEQFF. The CDR3 region has the DNA TGTGCCAGCAGTTTACGGGAGGGCCTTCGTGGGAATGAGCAGTTCTTC.

This clone was counted many times. The V and J genes are TRBV30 and TRBJ1-5; a possible D gene is TRBD1 (6 bases). This CDR3 contains 15 residues. Germline loops: CDR1 GTSNPN, CDR2 SVGIG (reference sequence). The V and J ends lost 4 bases and 4 bases respectively, with 17 bases between them. This CDR3 reads CAWTRSDSRNQPQHF. The CDR3 DNA follows: TGTGCCTGGACGAGATCGGACAGCCGGAATCAGCCCCAGCATTTT.

V and J are TRBV19 and TRBJ1-5; D is undetermined. The germline CDR1 and CDR2 sequences are LNHDA and SQIVND (reference sequence). The ends were cut back, 7 bases at V and 3 bases at J, with 13 bases in the middle. The CDR3 totals 14 residues. This CDR3 is CASTGLVPNQPQHF. The DNA of the CDR3 is TGTGCCAGTACTGGATTGGTACCCAATCAGCCCCAGCATTTT.

The count of this clone is one. V usage is TRBV7-9 and J usage is TRBJ1-5, with D maybe TRBD1 (6 bases). Trimming cost V 3 bases and J 6 bases, with 12 bases left between them. This CDR3 is 14 amino acids long. Germline V lookup: CDR1 SEHNR, CDR2 FQNEAQ (reference sequence). CDR3 loop: CASSFAGDGQPQHF. CDR3 nucleotides: TGTGCCAGCAGCTTCGCAGGGGACGGTCAGCCCCAGCATTTT.

DNA for the CDR3: TGTGCCACCAGCAGAGATAATAGTGGCCCGCCTTGGTTGGATGAGCAGTTCTTC. Translating it yields CATSRDNSGPPWLDEQFF. The chain employs TRBV15 and TRBJ2-1; D not certain. Germline V CDR1 and CDR2: LNHNV, YYDKDF (reference sequence). The CDR3 consists of 18 residues. Trimming pared 0 bases from V and 8 bases from J, leaving 23 bases between.